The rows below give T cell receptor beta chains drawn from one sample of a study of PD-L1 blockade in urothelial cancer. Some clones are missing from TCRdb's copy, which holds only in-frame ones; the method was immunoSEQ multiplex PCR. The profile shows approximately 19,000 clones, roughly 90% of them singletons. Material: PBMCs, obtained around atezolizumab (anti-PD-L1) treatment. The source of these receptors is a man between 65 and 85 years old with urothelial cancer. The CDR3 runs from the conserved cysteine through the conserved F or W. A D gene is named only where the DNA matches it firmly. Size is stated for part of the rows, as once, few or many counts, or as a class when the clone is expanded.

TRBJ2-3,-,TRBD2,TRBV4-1,CASSQPGLELDTQYF,TGCGCCAGCAGCCAGCCGGGACTAGAGCTAGATACGCAGTATTTT
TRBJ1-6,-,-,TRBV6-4,CASSGAQNSPLHF,TGTGCCAGCAGTGGGGCGCAGAATTCACCCCTCCACTTT
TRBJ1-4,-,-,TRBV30,CAGLLGEKLFF,TGTGCAGGACTTTTAGGGGAAAAACTGTTTTTT
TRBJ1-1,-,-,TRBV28,CASSQGLVEAFF,TGTGCCAGCAGTCAGGGCCTTGTGGAAGCTTTCTTT
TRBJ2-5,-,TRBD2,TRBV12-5,CASGAQGLAQETQYF,TGTGCTAGTGGAGCCCAGGGACTAGCCCAAGAGACCCAGTACTTC
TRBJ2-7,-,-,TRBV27,CASRSNPGEQYF,TGTGCCAGCAGAAGTAACCCCGGGGAGCAGTACTTC
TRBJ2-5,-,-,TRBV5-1,CASSGQFGETQYF,TGCGCCAGCAGCGGGCAGTTTGGAGAGACCCAGTACTTC
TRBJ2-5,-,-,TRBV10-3,CAISETGMGGATQETQYF,TGTGCCATCAGTGAGACCGGGATGGGCGGTGCAACTCAAGAGACCCAGTACTTC
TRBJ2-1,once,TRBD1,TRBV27,CASLTPRDRGYEQFF,TGTGCCAGCCTCACGCCCCGGGACAGGGGGTATGAGCAGTTCTTC
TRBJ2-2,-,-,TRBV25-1,CASSEIPAGELFF,TGTGCCAGCAGTGAAATCCCCGCCGGGGAGCTGTTTTTT
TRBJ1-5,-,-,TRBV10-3,CAISEGIDQPQHF,TGTGCCATCAGTGAGGGCATTGATCAGCCCCAGCATTTT
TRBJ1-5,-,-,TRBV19,CASTARDIRNSPQHF,TGTGCCAGTACTGCCCGGGACATTCGAAATTCGCCCCAGCATTTT
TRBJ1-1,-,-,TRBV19,CASTGFTEAFF,TGTGCCTCCACAGGGTTCACTGAAGCTTTCTTT